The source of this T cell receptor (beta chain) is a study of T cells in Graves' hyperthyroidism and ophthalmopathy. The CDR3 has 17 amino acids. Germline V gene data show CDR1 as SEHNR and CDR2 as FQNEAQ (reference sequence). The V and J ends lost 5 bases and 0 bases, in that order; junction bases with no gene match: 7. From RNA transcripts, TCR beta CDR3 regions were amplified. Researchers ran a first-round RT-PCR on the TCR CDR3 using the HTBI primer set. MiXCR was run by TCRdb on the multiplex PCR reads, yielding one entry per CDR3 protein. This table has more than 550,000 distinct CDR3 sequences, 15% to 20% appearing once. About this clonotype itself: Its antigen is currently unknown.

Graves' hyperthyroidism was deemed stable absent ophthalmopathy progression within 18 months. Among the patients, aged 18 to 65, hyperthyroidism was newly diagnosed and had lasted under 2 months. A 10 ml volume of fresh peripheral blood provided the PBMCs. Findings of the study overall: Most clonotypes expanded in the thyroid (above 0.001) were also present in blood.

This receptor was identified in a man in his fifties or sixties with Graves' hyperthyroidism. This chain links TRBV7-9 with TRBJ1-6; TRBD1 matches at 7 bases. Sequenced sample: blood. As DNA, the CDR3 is TGTGCCAGCAGCGCTGGACAGGAGCTCTCCTATAATTCACCCCTCCACTTT. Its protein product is CASSAGQELSYNSPLHF.